The text below deals with one T cell receptor beta chain. Data came from immunoSEQ multiplex PCR; TCRdb stores just in-frame clones and leaves some out. This sample has approximately 500,000 clones, with around 85% found just once. This sample's treatment: around 19 received Ad26.COV2.S at low or high dose, single or two shots; 5 received placebo; per-sample allocation not given. The study sampled participants on day 63 after the first vaccine or placebo injection. An Ad26 vector expressing Wuhan-strain SARS-CoV-2 spike constituted the vaccine. This specimen comes from a study of Ad26.COV2.S vaccination and SARS-CoV-2 variants. The source of this sequence is a person aged 18 to 65 who received the Ad26.COV2.S COVID-19 vaccine or a placebo. Sample: peripheral blood, taken in a trial of Ad26.COV2.S vaccine versus placebo.

The CDR3 coding sequence is TGTGCCAGCAGCTTTGCCGGGGCTAGGAACATTCAGTACTTC. It yields the protein CASSFAGARNIQYF. V gene TRBV5-6 combines with J gene TRBJ2-4; D is tentatively TRBD1 or TRBD2 (5 bases each). Germline V gene lookup returns CDR1 SGHDT and CDR2 YYEEEE. The CDR3 runs to 14 residues. Trimming stripped 2 bases from V and 7 bases from J, with 13 bases between.